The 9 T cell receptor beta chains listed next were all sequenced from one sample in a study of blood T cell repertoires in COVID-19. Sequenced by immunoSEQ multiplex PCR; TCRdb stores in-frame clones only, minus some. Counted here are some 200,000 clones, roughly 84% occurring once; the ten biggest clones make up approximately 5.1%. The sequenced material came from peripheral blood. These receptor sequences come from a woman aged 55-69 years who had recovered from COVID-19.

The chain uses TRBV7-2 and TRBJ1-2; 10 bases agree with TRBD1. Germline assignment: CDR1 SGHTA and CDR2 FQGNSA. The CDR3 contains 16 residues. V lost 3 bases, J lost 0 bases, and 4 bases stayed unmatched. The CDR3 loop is CASSFDRGRANYGYTF. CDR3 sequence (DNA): TGTGCCAGCAGCTTTGACAGGGGGCGAGCTAACTATGGCTACACCTTC.

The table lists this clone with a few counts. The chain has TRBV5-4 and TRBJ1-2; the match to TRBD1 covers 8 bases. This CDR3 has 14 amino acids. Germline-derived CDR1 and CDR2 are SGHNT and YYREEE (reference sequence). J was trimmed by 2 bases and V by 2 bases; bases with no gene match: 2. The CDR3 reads CASSLTGGNYGYTF. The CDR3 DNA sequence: TGTGCCAGCAGCTTAACAGGGGGGAACTATGGCTACACCTTC. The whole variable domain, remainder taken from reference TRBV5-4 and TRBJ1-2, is ETGVTQSPTHLIKTRGQQVTLRCSSQSGHNTVSWYQQALGQGPQFIFQYYREEENGRGNFPPRFSGLQFPNYSSELNVNALELDDSALYLCASSLTGGNYGYTFGSGTRLTVV.

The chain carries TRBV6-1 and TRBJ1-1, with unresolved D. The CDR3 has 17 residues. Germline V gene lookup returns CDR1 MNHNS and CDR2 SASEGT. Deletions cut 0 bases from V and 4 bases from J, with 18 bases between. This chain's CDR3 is CASSEAMFVVEGTEAFF. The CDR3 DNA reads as TGTGCCAGCAGTGAAGCGATGTTTGTCGTTGAGGGCACTGAAGCTTTCTTT.

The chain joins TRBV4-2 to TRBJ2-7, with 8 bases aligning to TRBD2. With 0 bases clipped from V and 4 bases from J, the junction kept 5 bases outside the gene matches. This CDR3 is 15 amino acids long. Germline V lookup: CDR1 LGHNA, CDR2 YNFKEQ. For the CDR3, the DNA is TGTGCCAGCAGCCAAGAGGCCGGGGGGGTTTACGAGCAGTACTTC. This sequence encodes CASSQEAGGVYEQYF.

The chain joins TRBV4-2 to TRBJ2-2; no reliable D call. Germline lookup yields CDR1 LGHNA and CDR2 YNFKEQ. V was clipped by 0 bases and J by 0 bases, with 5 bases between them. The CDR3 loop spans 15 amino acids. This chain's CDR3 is CASSQDVANTGELFF. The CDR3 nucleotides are TGTGCCAGCAGCCAAGATGTCGCGAACACCGGGGAGCTGTTTTTT.

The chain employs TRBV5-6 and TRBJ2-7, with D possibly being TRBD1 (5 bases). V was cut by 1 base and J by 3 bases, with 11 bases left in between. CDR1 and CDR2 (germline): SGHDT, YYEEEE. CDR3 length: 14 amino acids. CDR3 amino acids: CASSLSQGGYEQYF. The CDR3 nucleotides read TGTGCCAGCAGCTTGAGTCAGGGTGGCTACGAGCAGTACTTC.

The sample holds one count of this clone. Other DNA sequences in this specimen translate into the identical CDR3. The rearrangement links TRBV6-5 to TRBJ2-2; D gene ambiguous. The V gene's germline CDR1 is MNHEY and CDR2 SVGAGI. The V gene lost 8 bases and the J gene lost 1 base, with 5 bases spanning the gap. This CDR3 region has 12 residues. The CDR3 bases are TGTGCCAGCGGGCGGAACACCGGGGAGCTGTTTTTT. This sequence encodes CASGRNTGELFF.

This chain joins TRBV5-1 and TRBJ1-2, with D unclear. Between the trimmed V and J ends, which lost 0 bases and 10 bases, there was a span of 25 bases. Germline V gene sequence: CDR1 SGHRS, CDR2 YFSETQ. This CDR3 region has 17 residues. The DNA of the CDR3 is TGCGCCAGCAGCTTGGCCAATCTGGGCGGGTTTGCATCGGCCTACACCTTC. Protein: CASSLANLGGFASAYTF.

CDR3 sequence reads: CASSLKLDSPLHF. The CDR3 DNA reads TGCGCCAGCAGCTTGAAACTCGATTCACCCCTCCACTTT. This chain connects TRBV5-1 to TRBJ1-6; D unclear. With 1 base removed from V and 8 bases from J, the gap between germline ends came to 7 bases. CDR1 is SGHRS, CDR2 YFSETQ, per germline. This CDR3 is 13 amino acids long.